This entry describes one T cell receptor (beta chain). Its antigen remains unidentified. Trimming pared 1 base from V and 1 base from J, leaving 14 bases between. CDR3 size: 17 residues. Germline V lookup: CDR1 KGHSH, CDR2 LQKENI. These data originate in a study of T cell responses to AZD1222 COVID-19 vaccine. The study, taken as a whole, reports: Donors, mostly white British, included more females; clonal diversity was possibly underestimated. The reported proportion of spike-specific TCRs targeting unmutated variant regions was nearly half. Baseline antibody screening turned up just five to seven seropositive AZD1222 recipients.

Measured with immunoSEQ multiplex PCR; TCRdb has only the in-frame clones, and not every one. The data hold 150,000 or so clones, with 91% observed a single time. V is TRBV18 and J is TRBJ1-3, with D maybe TRBD1 (6 bases). The specimen was peripheral blood, collected 28 days after the second AZD1222 dose. The clonotype was recovered from an adult who received the AZD1222 COVID-19 vaccine. The CDR3 nucleotides read TGTGCCAGCTCACCACGGGCACAGGGATATTCTGGAAACACCATATATTTT. This translates into CASSPRAQGYSGNTIYF.